The clone carrying this T cell receptor (beta chain) was counted many times. Its target is not known. This entry comes from a study of identical twins. TCRdb processed the 5' RACE reads anew with MiXCR; each CDR3 protein has one entry. The repertoire includes a few hundred thousand distinct CDR3 sequences, roughly 13% of them detected once, and about 3.9% sits in the top ten. Overall study results and limits: Carriage of fewer insertions was seen in abundant cord blood beta clonotypes, whereas memory repertoires showed none. Recombination models fit unrelated individuals' TCR alpha sharing but underestimated twins'.

There are 15 residues in the CDR3. Germline V gene lookup returns CDR1 SGHRS and CDR2 YFSETQ. The V and J ends lost 3 bases and 1 base, in that order; junction bases with no gene match: 1. The data were also submitted as part of a second study, on yellow fever vaccine responses in identical twins.

The source is a woman aged 18-35 years in good health. The chain uses TRBV5-1 and TRBJ2-2; 9 nucleotides match TRBD1. The source material was memory (CD45RO+) T cells sorted from blood. The CDR3 coding sequence is TGCGCCAGCAGCTCGGGACAGGGGAACACCGGGGAGCTGTTTTTT. Translated: CASSSGQGNTGELFF. The variable domain in full, with the rest retrieved from reference TRBV5-1 and TRBJ2-2, is KAGVTQTPRYLIKTRGQQVTLSCSPISGHRSVSWYQQTPGQGLQFLFEYFSETQRNKGNFPGRFSGRQFSNSRSEMNVSTLELGDSALYLCASSSGQGNTGELFFGEGSRLTVL.